The 21 T cell receptor beta chains given below trace back to one sample, sequenced in a study of T cell changes during pregnancy in multiple sclerosis. The table came from immunoSEQ multiplex PCR; TCRdb's copy has only in-frame clones and leaves some out. The table has tens of thousands of clones, roughly nine tenths seen once; the top ten hold roughly 0.3%. Sequencing used CD4+ T cells from peripheral blood mononuclear cells, obtained in the third trimester of pregnancy. The receptor set was obtained from a female donor in good health, enrolled as a control in a pregnancy study.

The rearrangement links TRBV4-2 to TRBJ2-7, with TRBD2 identical over 7 bases. V gave up 1 base and J gave up 0 bases; unmatched junction bases: 3. Germline CDR1 LGHNA, CDR2 YNFKEQ. The CDR3 length is 15 residues. The CDR3: CASSQGRGSSYEQYF. The CDR3 DNA sequence: TGTGCCAGCAGCCAAGGGCGGGGGAGCTCCTACGAGCAGTACTTC.

This clone occurred once. V is TRBV21-1 and J is TRBJ1-6; no check of the table's D call, TRBD1, against the DNA was made. TRBV21-1 counts as a pseudogene. The CDR3 length is 16 residues. The chain's CDR3 is CASSKDRGLGNSPLHF. The CDR3, as DNA: TGTGCCAGCAGCAAAGACAGGGGGCTGGGTAATTCACCCCTCCACTTT.

The J gene is TRBJ1-1, the V gene TRBV30; possibly TRBD1 for D (5 bases). The V gene's germline CDR1 is GTSNPN and CDR2 SVGIG (reference sequence). V was pared by 2 bases and J by 10 bases, with 14 bases between. This CDR3 is built from 12 residues. CDR3 DNA sequence: TGTGCCTGGAGTTCAACCGGGGGAAGAGCTTTCTTT. Its protein product is CAWSSTGGRAFF.

The rearrangement uses TRBV7-2 and TRBJ2-7; perhaps TRBD2 as D (5 bases). This CDR3 is 13 amino acids long. CDR1 is SGHTA, CDR2 FQGNSA, per germline. Deletions cut 5 bases from V and 3 bases from J, with 11 bases between. The CDR3 DNA reads TGTGCCAGCAGCCCAGCGGCTAGCTACGAGCAGTACTTC. Amino acid sequence: CASSPAASYEQYF.

The chain employs TRBV29-1 and TRBJ2-3; 10 bases are a match to TRBD1. This CDR3 contains 15 residues. Losses at the gene ends were 5 bases for V and 6 bases for J; bases not matched to a gene: 11. Germline assignment: CDR1 SQVTM and CDR2 ANQGSEA. The chain's CDR3 is CSVIRDRGTADTQYF. CDR3 DNA: TGCAGCGTTATCCGGGACAGGGGTACTGCTGATACGCAGTATTTT.

This rearrangement joins TRBV7-3 to TRBJ1-1; tentatively, D is TRBD1 (6 bases). V was pared by 1 base and J by 6 bases, with 15 bases between. The CDR3 totals 15 residues. CDR1 is SGHTA and CDR2 is FQGTGA in the germline V gene. The DNA of the CDR3 is TGTGCCAGCAGCTTAAGTCGGGACACCCTGTCTGAAGCTTTCTTT. As protein: CASSLSRDTLSEAFF.

This sequence joins TRBV18 and TRBJ2-5, with D perhaps matching TRBD1 (6 bases). Germline V gene lookup returns CDR1 KGHSH and CDR2 LQKENI. This CDR3 has 13 residues. The V and J ends lost 6 bases and 3 bases respectively, with 11 bases between them. In nucleotides, the CDR3 is TGTGCCAGCTCTCAGGGGTTAGAAGAGACCCAGTACTTC. Protein: CASSQGLEETQYF.

The chain recombines TRBV4-3 with TRBJ2-1, with 13 bases aligning to TRBD2. With 2 bases clipped from V and 8 bases from J, the junction kept 12 bases outside the gene matches. The V gene's germline CDR1 is LGHNA and CDR2 YSLEER. The CDR3 spans 18 residues. The CDR3 here is CASSQRTSGGGTGYEQFF. CDR3 nucleotides: TGCGCCAGCAGCCAAAGGACTAGCGGGGGTGGTACGGGCTATGAGCAGTTCTTC.

The chain uses TRBV5-8 and TRBJ1-1; 7 nucleotides match TRBD1. The CDR3 has 13 amino acids. With 4 bases clipped from V and 10 bases from J, the junction kept 10 bases outside the gene matches. Germline-derived CDR1 and CDR2 are SGHTS and YDEGEE. CDR3 nucleotides: TGTGCCAGCAGCCCCACAGGGGTGATAGGAGCTTTCTTT. Translated, it gives CASSPTGVIGAFF.

The CDR3 bases are TGTGCCAGCAGCGTAAGGGACAGGAGCGAAAAACTGTTTTTT. Residues: CASSVRDRSEKLFF. The chain is built from TRBV9 and TRBJ1-4; TRBD1 matches at 8 bases. Germline trimming cut 1 base from V and 8 bases from J; bases unmatched to any gene: 4. This CDR3 spans 14 amino acids. Germline values: CDR1 SGDLS, CDR2 YYNGEE.

The V and J genes are TRBV9 and TRBJ1-6, with 10 bases lining up with TRBD1. The CDR3 consists of 20 residues. Losses at the gene ends were 0 bases for V and 9 bases for J; bases not matched to a gene: 18. Per germline, CDR1 SGDLS and CDR2 YYNGEE. As DNA, the CDR3 is TGTGCCAGCAGCGTAGGGGCCCCCCTCGGGACAGGGGACCGATTTTCACCCCTCCACTTT. Translating gives CASSVGAPLGTGDRFSPLHF.

The rearrangement links TRBV4-2 to TRBJ2-5; 11 bases fit TRBD2. Germline V gives CDR1 LGHNA, CDR2 YNFKEQ. V trimming: 1 base; J trimming: 5 bases; junction bases outside the gene matches: 9. This CDR3 spans 17 amino acids. Here the CDR3 reads CASSQAGLADSGETQYF. The CDR3 DNA reads TGTGCCAGCAGCCAAGCGGGACTAGCGGACTCCGGGGAGACCCAGTACTTC.

The chain carries TRBV5-8 and TRBJ1-1, with 7 bases aligning to TRBD1. The germline V gene encodes CDR1 SGHTS and CDR2 YDEGEE. After removal of 2 bases from V and 3 bases from J, the junction contained 7 bases not matched to a gene. This CDR3 has 15 amino acids. Here the CDR3 DNA reads TGTGCCAGCAGCTTCGGACAGGCGGGGTACACTGAAGCTTTCTTT. Its protein product is CASSFGQAGYTEAFF.

The chain is built from TRBV5-6 and TRBJ2-5, with D perhaps TRBD2 (6 bases). Germline assignment: CDR1 SGHDT and CDR2 YYEEEE. The CDR3 is made up of 13 amino acids. V dropped 4 bases and J dropped 5 bases, with 12 bases sitting between them. Here the CDR3 reads CASSPTSRETQYF. Here the CDR3 DNA reads TGTGCCAGCAGCCCGACTAGTAGGGAGACCCAGTACTTC.

The CDR3 protein is CASSKKGTAYTEAFF. The CDR3 DNA sequence: TGTGCCAGCAGCAAGAAGGGGACAGCCTACACTGAAGCTTTCTTT. The chain links TRBV11-1 to TRBJ1-1; 7 bases align to TRBD1. The germline CDR1 and CDR2 sequences are SGHAT and FQDESV (reference sequence). V shed 5 bases and J 3 bases; nucleotides not matched to a gene: 9. This CDR3 comprises 15 residues.

J is TRBJ2-7 and V is TRBV6-1; D remains unclear. Germline assignment: CDR1 MNHNS and CDR2 SASEGT. Trimming pared 7 bases from V and 0 bases from J, leaving 10 bases between. This CDR3 is 13 amino acids long. Written as DNA, the CDR3 is TGTGCCAGCACGGTGAGAAGCTCCTACGAGCAGTACTTC. As protein: CASTVRSSYEQYF.

The chain links TRBV9 to TRBJ1-6; 9 bases agree with TRBD1. V shed 4 bases, J shed 4 bases, and the junction held 9 bases outside the gene matches. Germline loops: CDR1 SGDLS, CDR2 YYNGEE. This CDR3 spans 17 amino acids. CDR3 in DNA: TGTGCCAGCAGCCCGCGAGACAGGGGGGGTTATAATTCACCCCTCCACTTT. Residues: CASSPRDRGGYNSPLHF.

The chain couples TRBV7-9 to TRBJ2-3, with TRBD2 matching over 7 bases. There are 12 residues in the CDR3. Per germline, CDR1 SEHNR and CDR2 FQNEAQ (reference sequence). The trim removed 11 bases at V and 1 base at J, leaving 3 bases unmatched. The CDR3 bases are TGTGCCTTAAGCGGGGGCACAGATACGCAGTATTTT. This codes for CALSGGTDTQYF. The whole variable domain, remainder taken from reference TRBV7-9 and TRBJ2-3, is DTGVSQNPRHKITKRGQNVTFRCDPISEHNRLYWYRQTLGQGPEFLTYFQNEAQLEKSRLLSDRFSAERPKGSFSTLEIQRTEQGDSAMYLCALSGGTDTQYFGPGTRLTVL.

The V call is TRBV11-2, the J call TRBJ1-3; 8 bases agree with TRBD1. V was clipped by 5 bases and J by 2 bases; unmatched bases: 2. Per the germline V gene, CDR1 is SGHAT and CDR2 is FQNNGV. CDR3 length: 14 residues. This CDR3 reads CASSPDRAGNTIYF. As DNA, the CDR3 is TGTGCCAGCAGCCCGGACAGGGCTGGAAACACCATATATTTT. Full variable domain (outside the CDR3, taken from reference TRBV11-2 and TRBJ1-3): EAGVAQSPRYKIIEKRQSVAFWCNPISGHATLYWYQQILGQGPKLLIQFQNNGVVDDSQLPKDRFSAERLKGVDSTLKIQPAKLEDSAVYLCASSPDRAGNTIYFGEGSWLTVV.

V is TRBV7-2 and J is TRBJ1-2; D perhaps matches TRBD1 (6 bases). The CDR3 has 16 residues. Deletions cut 5 bases from V and 7 bases from J, with 23 bases between. CDR1 is SGHTA and CDR2 is FQGNSA in the germline V gene. CDR3 bases: TGTGCCAGCAGCCTTATAAAAGGGGGAACGGGCTCTGGCTACACCTTC. This encodes CASSLIKGGTGSGYTF.

The chain combines TRBV7-9 with TRBJ2-7; a weak D match, TRBD2 (6 bases). The CDR3 contains 14 residues. V lost 3 bases, J lost 7 bases, and 16 bases lay in between. Germline lookup yields CDR1 SEHNR and CDR2 FQNEAQ (reference sequence). The chain's CDR3 is CASSFDGVGREQYF. The DNA for the CDR3 is TGTGCCAGCAGCTTCGACGGGGTGGGGAGGGAGCAGTACTTC.